This TCR beta chain derives from a study of tumor-infiltrating lymphocytes in oesophageal squamous cell carcinoma. TCRdb reprocessed the PCR reads via MiXCR and lists one record per CDR3 protein. The sample carries about 12,000 distinct CDR3 sequences, roughly 47% recorded once. CDR1 and CDR2 (germline): SGHVS, FNYEAQ. The CDR3 is 12 amino acids. This TCR was recovered from a male donor with esophageal squamous cell carcinoma. Sequenced sample: normal esophageal tissue next to the tumor. The chain couples TRBV7-6 to TRBJ2-5; D is unclear. The end of the DNA is better explained by TRBJ2-1, so the J call may be wrong. The CDR3 loop is CASSLGMNEQFF. The CDR3 coding sequence is TGTGCCAGCAGCTTAGGTATGAATGAGCAGTTCTTC.